The sequence of this TCR beta chain was determined in a study of long-term antiretroviral therapy in people with HIV. Overall study results and limits: Despite increasing after ART, diversity remained lower than that of transplant donor controls. Clonotypes expanded prior to ART showed repertoire dominance at all sampled time points. The ART regimens used between the mid-2000s and the late 2010s may be less effective than current ones.

With 1 base removed from V and 9 bases from J, the gap between germline ends came to 18 bases. Germline V gene data show CDR1 as LNHDA and CDR2 as SQIVND (reference sequence). The CDR3 contains 15 residues. A word on this clone: The antigen remains unidentified.

Runs used v3.0 of the immunoSEQ assay and were done at survey level. What sequencing targeted per sample was about 35,000-55,000 T-cell genomes. The protocol was immunoSEQ multiplex PCR, while the TCRdb copy is restricted to in-frame clones and leaves out a portion. There are fewer than 30,000 clones in the sample; roughly 80% occur only once, and approximately 9.5% lies in the top ten. The sequences come from unsorted PBMCs, collected 3 years after starting antiretroviral therapy. The origin of this receptor is a man in his forties with HIV. The genes are TRBV19 and TRBJ1-2; a weak D match, TRBD1 (6 bases). This CDR3 reads CASSIAPMGGRSYTF. CDR3 sequence (DNA): TGTGCCAGTAGTATAGCCCCCATGGGGGGGCGTAGCTACACCTTC.